The text below deals with one TCR beta chain. V was trimmed by 4 bases and J by 0 bases, leaving 16 bases between them. CDR1 SGHDT and CDR2 YYEEEE come from the germline V gene. This CDR3 contains 16 residues. These data are taken from a study of blood T cell repertoires in COVID-19. Assay: immunoSEQ multiplex PCR; the TCRdb copy retains only in-frame clones and omits some. The table has 200,000 to 300,000 clones, around nine tenths seen once. The chain couples TRBV5-6 to TRBJ1-2; D might be TRBD1 (5 bases). Sequencing was done on a sample of PBMCs or T cells enriched from blood (not recorded which). The source is a woman aged 18-29 years who had recovered from COVID-19. This CDR3 reads CASSRDGTGANYGYTF. The CDR3, as DNA: TGTGCCAGCAGCCGAGATGGGACGGGAGCTAACTATGGCTACACCTTC.